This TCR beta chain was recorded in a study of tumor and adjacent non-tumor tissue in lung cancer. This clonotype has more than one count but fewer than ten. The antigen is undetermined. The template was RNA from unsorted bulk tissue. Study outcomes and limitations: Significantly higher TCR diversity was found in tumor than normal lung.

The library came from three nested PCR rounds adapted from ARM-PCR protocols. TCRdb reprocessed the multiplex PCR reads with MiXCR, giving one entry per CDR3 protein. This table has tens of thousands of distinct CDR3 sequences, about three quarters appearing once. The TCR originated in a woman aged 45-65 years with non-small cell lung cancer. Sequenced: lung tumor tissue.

The CDR3 DNA reads as TGCAGTGCTAATGCGGGACTTCTCGGCGGAGCCCAGTACTTC. It specifies CSANAGLLGGAQYF. The chain is built from TRBV20-1 and TRBJ2-5; weak D call: TRBD2 (6 bases). This CDR3 is built from 14 residues. The germline gives CDR1 DFQATT, CDR2 SNEGSKA (reference sequence). Trimming pared 4 bases from V and 9 bases from J, leaving 21 bases between.